Below, 8 T cell receptor beta chains from the same sample are listed, as sequenced in a study of blood T cell repertoires in COVID-19. The protocol was immunoSEQ multiplex PCR, while the TCRdb copy is restricted to in-frame clones and leaves out a portion. The table includes roughly 250,000 clones, roughly 80% detected once. Sequenced material: peripheral blood. Receptors were obtained from an elderly woman with active or convalescent COVID-19.

The genes are TRBV28 and TRBJ1-3, with 7 bases that match TRBD1. Unmatched junction bases numbered 6, after V lost 3 bases and J lost 4 bases. The CDR3 is made up of 15 amino acids. CDR1 and CDR2 from the germline V gene are MDHEN and SYDVKM. The CDR3 DNA follows: TGTGCCAGCAGTTTGTCTACAGGGGACGGAAACACCATATATTTT. It is translated as CASSLSTGDGNTIYF.

This chain uses TRBV3-1 (or the pseudogene TRBV3-2) with TRBJ2-2; D perhaps matches TRBD1 (5 bases). Trimming left V 1 base short and J 6 bases short, with 6 bases between. CDR1 LGHDT and CDR2 YNNKEL come from the germline V gene (reference sequence). The CDR3 is 13 residues long. In DNA, the CDR3 is TGTGCCAGCAGCCAAGTAGGGGCCGGGGAGCTGTTTTTT. Translation gives CASSQVGAGELFF.

The V gene is TRBV7-2, the J gene TRBJ2-5; 12 bases map to TRBD2. In germline, CDR1 is SGHTA, CDR2 FQGNSA. Trimming removed 5 bases from V and 5 bases from J; junction bases left unmatched: 6. The CDR3 loop spans 15 amino acids. The CDR3 is CASSRGLAGTETQYF. The DNA of the CDR3 is TGTGCCAGCAGCCGGGGACTAGCGGGTACGGAGACCCAGTACTTC. The full variable domain, its missing parts supplied by reference TRBV7-2 and TRBJ2-5, is GAGVSQSPSNKVTEKGKDVELRCDPISGHTALYWYRQSLGQGLEFLIYFQGNSAPDKSGLPSDRFSAERTGGSVSTLTIQRTQQEDSAVYLCASSRGLAGTETQYFGPGTRLLVL.

The chain recombines TRBV24-1 with TRBJ2-7; TRBD1 might be the D (6 bases). This CDR3 has 12 residues. The V gene lost 4 bases and the J gene lost 12 bases, with 15 bases spanning the gap. CDR1 is KGHDR, CDR2 SFDVKD, per germline. The CDR3 reads CATSDELRGWYF. Written as DNA, the CDR3 is TGTGCCACCAGTGACGAGTTAAGGGGGTGGTACTTC.

The rearrangement joins TRBV19 to TRBJ2-5; the D gene is possibly TRBD1 (6 bases). The V gene lost 4 bases and the J gene lost 7 bases, with 16 bases spanning the gap. Germline V CDR1 and CDR2: LNHDA, SQIVND (reference sequence). This CDR3 contains 14 residues. Here the CDR3 reads CASSTSTGLGTQYF. For the CDR3, the DNA is TGTGCCAGTAGTACCTCTACAGGGTTAGGGACCCAGTACTTC.

The chain employs TRBV9 and TRBJ2-1; no clear D gene. CDR3 length equals 13 residues. Germline V gene sequence: CDR1 SGDLS, CDR2 YYNGEE. Trimming cost V 0 bases and J 3 bases, with 4 bases left between them. The CDR3 loop reads CASSVDNYNEQFF. In DNA, the CDR3 is TGTGCCAGCAGCGTAGACAACTACAATGAGCAGTTCTTC. Variable domain in full (rest from reference TRBV9 and TRBJ2-1): DSGVTQTPKHLITATGQRVTLRCSPRSGDLSVYWYQQSLDQGLQFLIQYYNGEERAKGNILERFSAQQFPDLHSELNLSSLELGDSALYFCASSVDNYNEQFFGPGTRLTVL.

The chain is built from TRBV7-8 and TRBJ1-2; TRBD1 matches at 7 bases. The CDR3 has 14 residues. Germline loops: CDR1 SGHVS, CDR2 FQNEAQ. Losses at the gene ends were 5 bases for V and 5 bases for J; bases not matched to a gene: 8. CDR3 amino acids: CASSGKGQRYGYTF. In DNA form, the CDR3 reads TGTGCCAGCAGCGGCAAGGGACAGAGATATGGCTACACCTTC.

The genes are TRBV19 and TRBJ2-2; D unresolved. V was clipped by 3 bases and J by 5 bases, with 13 bases between them. Germline V gene lookup returns CDR1 LNHDA and CDR2 SQIVND (reference sequence). The CDR3 has 15 residues. The CDR3 sequence: CASSMGRVGTGELFF. In DNA, the CDR3 is TGTGCCAGTAGTATGGGTCGGGTTGGAACCGGGGAGCTGTTTTTT.